This entry lists 19 T cell receptor beta chains sequenced from one sample in a study of graft-versus-host responses after intestinal transplantation. Which antigens these TCRs recognize remains unknown. Using immunoSEQ multiplex PCR, the repertoire was profiled, and TCRdb retains in-frame clones only, with some absent. The table lists about 90,000 clones, about 93% of them singletons. Sequenced here: unstimulated CD8+ T cells sorted from spleen or lymph node cells, sampled before transplant. These receptors were taken from a human donor who was the organ donor for an intestinal transplant.

The V and J genes are TRBV6-1 and TRBJ2-7; D could derive from TRBD1 or TRBD2 (6 bases each). Germline CDR1 and CDR2: MNHNS and SASEGT. The CDR3 contains 13 residues. V lost 7 bases, J lost 6 bases, and 16 bases lay in between. CDR3 residues: CASNEGDWAEQYF. Written as DNA, the CDR3 is TGTGCCAGCAATGAGGGGGACTGGGCCGAGCAGTACTTC.

The genes are TRBV19 and TRBJ1-2, with D possibly being TRBD1 (5 bases). This CDR3 spans 13 amino acids. Germline CDR1 LNHDA, CDR2 SQIVND (reference sequence). The V and J ends lost 7 bases and 7 bases respectively, with 16 bases between them. In nucleotides, the CDR3 is TGTGCCAGTATCGCCAGGGCCCAGGGTGGCTACACCTTC. This translates into CASIARAQGGYTF.

V and J are TRBV6-5 and TRBJ2-5; maybe TRBD1 (6 bases). Germline assignment: CDR1 MNHEY and CDR2 SVGAGI. V was shortened by 7 bases and J by 1 base, with 13 bases between the two germline ends. The CDR3 length is 14 residues. The CDR3 sequence: CASTPGEGQETQYF. The CDR3, as DNA: TGTGCCAGCACCCCAGGGGAAGGCCAAGAGACCCAGTACTTC.

CDR3 residues: CASSVFRGLGGETQYF. The CDR3 DNA reads as TGTGCCAGCAGCGTATTTCGAGGGCTTGGCGGGGAGACCCAGTACTTC. V and J are TRBV9 and TRBJ2-5, with D tentatively TRBD2 (5 bases). The germline V gene encodes CDR1 SGDLS and CDR2 YYNGEE. This CDR3 is built from 16 residues. Trimming shortened V by 1 base and J by 5 bases, and 18 bases separated the two germline ends.

The chain couples TRBV2 to TRBJ1-2; 8 nucleotides line up with TRBD1. V dropped 2 bases and J dropped 8; count of bases not matched to a gene: 13. In germline, CDR1 is SNHLY, CDR2 FYNNEI. This CDR3 contains 16 residues. The CDR3 DNA reads TGTGCCAGCAGTGAACCGGAGGGACAGGAGGTCTGCGGCTACACCTTC. Translating it yields CASSEPEGQEVCGYTF.

This sequence joins TRBV15 and TRBJ2-1; no definite D call. Germline CDR1 is LNHNV and CDR2 is YYDKDF (reference sequence). V was clipped by 1 base and J by 3 bases, with 4 bases between them. The CDR3 is 13 residues long. DNA of the CDR3: TGTGCCACCAGCAGAGCTTACTACAATGAGCAGTTCTTC. Its protein product is CATSRAYYNEQFF.

CDR3 protein: CASSLSGGRGETQYF. In DNA form, the CDR3 reads TGTGCCAGCAGCTTGAGCGGGGGACGCGGGGAGACCCAGTACTTC. The chain joins TRBV9 to TRBJ2-5, with 8 bases matching TRBD2. This CDR3 has 15 residues. From germline, CDR1 is SGDLS and CDR2 YYNGEE. V lost 4 bases to trimming and J lost 5 bases; unmatched junction nucleotides: 10.

This rearrangement joins TRBV11-3 to TRBJ2-1; D gene uncertain. Germline values: CDR1 SGHNT, CDR2 YENEEA. V was shortened by 5 bases and J by 4 bases, with 9 bases between the two germline ends. CDR3 length: 13 residues. The CDR3 spells CASSRGPYNEQFF. The CDR3 coding sequence is TGTGCCAGCAGCCGCGGCCCGTACAATGAGCAGTTCTTC.

This rearrangement joins TRBV9 to TRBJ2-5; 10 bases are a match to TRBD2. The germline gives CDR1 SGDLS, CDR2 YYNGEE. V was pared by 3 bases and J by 4 bases, with 6 bases of the junction left unmatched. The CDR3 covers 15 residues. The CDR3 DNA is TGTGCCAGCAGCGAGAGCGGGGGGGCCGGAGAGACCCAGTACTTC. Its protein is CASSESGGAGETQYF.

V gene TRBV7-9 combines with J gene TRBJ1-1, with TRBD1 as a possible D gene (5 bases). Germline-derived CDR1 and CDR2 are SEHNR and FQNEAQ (reference sequence). The CDR3 loop spans 11 amino acids. Between the trimmed V and J ends, which lost 5 bases and 7 bases, there was a span of 8 bases. CDR3 region: CASSGGIEAFF. The CDR3 coding sequence is TGTGCCAGCAGCGGGGGGATTGAAGCTTTCTTT.

This chain links TRBV19 with TRBJ2-7; the match to TRBD2 covers 8 bases. The CDR3 is made up of 13 amino acids. The trim removed 3 bases at V and 2 bases at J, leaving 0 bases unmatched. In germline, CDR1 is LNHDA, CDR2 SQIVND (reference sequence). CDR3 nucleotides: TGTGCCAGTAGTATCGGGGGGGCCTACGAGCAGTACTTC. Protein sequence: CASSIGGAYEQYF.

The rearrangement uses TRBV7-8 and TRBJ2-7; 10 bases align to TRBD2. In germline, CDR1 is SGHVS, CDR2 FQNEAQ. CDR3 size: 17 residues. The V gene end was trimmed by 4 bases and the J gene end by 4 bases; junction bases not matched to a gene: 13. Here the CDR3 reads CASSSRRGTSAEYEQYF. In nucleotides, the CDR3 is TGTGCCAGCAGCTCACGACGAGGGACTAGCGCAGAGTACGAGCAGTACTTC.

The chain joins TRBV7-2 to TRBJ1-1; TRBD1 might be the D (5 bases). The CDR3 runs 14 residues. Trimming left V 2 bases short and J 3 bases short, with 10 bases between. Germline CDR1 and CDR2: SGHTA and FQGNSA. CDR3 DNA: TGTGCCAGCAGCTTACCGGGACTCCACACTGAAGCTTTCTTT. This gives the protein CASSLPGLHTEAFF. The whole variable domain, remainder taken from reference TRBV7-2 and TRBJ1-1, is GAGVSQSPSNKVTEKGKDVELRCDPISGHTALYWYRQSLGQGLEFLIYFQGNSAPDKSGLPSDRFSAERTGGSVSTLTIQRTQQEDSAVYLCASSLPGLHTEAFFGQGTRLTVV.

The rearrangement joins TRBV7-9 to TRBJ2-7; a possible D gene is TRBD1 (6 bases). This CDR3 is built from 14 residues. Trimming left V 4 bases short and J 9 bases short, with 19 bases between. Germline CDR1 is SEHNR and CDR2 is FQNEAQ (reference sequence). CDR3 in DNA: TGTGCCAGCAGCTCGTCCGGGACACTTGTCGGGCAGTACTTC. The encoded protein is CASSSSGTLVGQYF.

The chain uses TRBV4-3 and TRBJ2-3; D remains unclear. V shed 1 base and J shed 2 bases, with 4 bases lying between them. The CDR3 spans 13 residues. From germline, CDR1 is LGHNA and CDR2 YSLEER. CDR3 sequence reads: CASSQVYTDTQYF. The DNA of the CDR3 is TGCGCCAGCAGCCAAGTATACACAGATACGCAGTATTTT.

This chain links TRBV2 with TRBJ2-7; TRBD1 agrees at 10 bases. The CDR3 covers 14 residues. Germline V gene sequence: CDR1 SNHLY, CDR2 FYNNEI. The trim removed 7 bases at V and 0 bases at J, leaving 3 bases unmatched. The CDR3 bases are TGTGCCAGCATTGGGACAGGGGTCTCCTACGAGCAGTACTTC. It is translated as CASIGTGVSYEQYF.

With respect to this clone: Different DNA sequences within this sample yield the same CDR3. The chain is built from TRBV13 and TRBJ1-2; D is possibly TRBD1 (5 bases). Germline CDR1 reads PRHDT; CDR2 reads FYEKMQ (reference sequence). The CDR3 spans 14 residues. Deletions cut 0 bases from V and 2 bases from J, with 7 bases between. The CDR3 is CASSLGRGNYGYTF. The CDR3 DNA follows: TGTGCCAGCAGCTTAGGCCGGGGGAACTATGGCTACACCTTC.

This clone was picked up one time. V gene TRBV19 combines with J gene TRBJ2-1; 9 positions match TRBD2. The CDR3 is 15 amino acids. Germline loops: CDR1 LNHDA, CDR2 SQIVND (reference sequence). The junction had 3 bases not matched to a gene; V was cut back by 4 bases and J by 2 bases. The CDR3 nucleotides are TGTGCCAGTAGTACCCTAGCGGGACCCTACAATGAGCAGTTCTTC. Translation gives CASSTLAGPYNEQFF.

The gene calls are TRBV4-3 and TRBJ2-1; TRBD2 matches 9 bases. The CDR3 is made up of 16 amino acids. Germline loops: CDR1 LGHNA, CDR2 YSLEER. With V trimmed by 1 base and J by 5 bases, 6 bases remained unmatched. The CDR3 DNA is TGCGCCAGCAGCCAAGCGGGCGGGAGGGGGAACAATGAGCAGTTCTTC. Its translation is CASSQAGGRGNNEQFF.